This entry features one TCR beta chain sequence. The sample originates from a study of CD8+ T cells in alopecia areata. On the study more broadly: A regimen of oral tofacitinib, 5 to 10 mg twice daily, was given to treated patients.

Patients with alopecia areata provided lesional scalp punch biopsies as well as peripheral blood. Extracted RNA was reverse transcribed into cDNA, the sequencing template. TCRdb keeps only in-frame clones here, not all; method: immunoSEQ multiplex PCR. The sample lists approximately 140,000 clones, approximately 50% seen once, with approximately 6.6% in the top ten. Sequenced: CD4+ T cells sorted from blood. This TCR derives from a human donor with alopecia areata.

The CDR3: CSVADGSNQPQHF. The CDR3 DNA sequence: TGCAGCGTCGCGGACGGTAGCAATCAGCCCCAGCATTTT. The rearrangement links TRBV29-1 to TRBJ1-5, with D unclear. The CDR3 is made up of 13 amino acids. The ends were cut back, 6 bases at V and 0 bases at J, with 9 bases in the middle. Germline CDR1 is SQVTM and CDR2 is ANQGSEA.